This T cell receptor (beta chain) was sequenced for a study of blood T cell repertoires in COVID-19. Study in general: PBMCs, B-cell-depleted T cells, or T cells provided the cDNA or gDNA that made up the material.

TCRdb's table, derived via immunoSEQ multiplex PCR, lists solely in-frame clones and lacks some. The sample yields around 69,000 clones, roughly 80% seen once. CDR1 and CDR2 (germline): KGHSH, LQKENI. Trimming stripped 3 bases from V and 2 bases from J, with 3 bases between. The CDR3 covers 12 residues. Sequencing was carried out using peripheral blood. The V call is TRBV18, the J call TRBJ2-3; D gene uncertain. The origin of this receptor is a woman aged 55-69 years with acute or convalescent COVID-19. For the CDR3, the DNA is TGTGCCAGCTCACCTTACACAGATACGCAGTATTTT. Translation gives CASSPYTDTQYF.